The 17 T cell receptor beta chains below come from one sample, sequenced in a study of Graves' ophthalmopathy and Graves' hyperthyroidism. From RNA, the CDR3 regions of TCR beta chains were amplified and sequenced. First-round RT-PCR relied on HTBI primers, and a second-round multiplex PCR came next. TCRdb ran MiXCR on the multiplex PCR reads and lists one entry per CDR3 protein. The profile shows about 740,000 distinct CDR3 sequences, 40% of them singletons. The specimen was peripheral blood. The receptors were gathered from an adult man with Graves' ophthalmopathy.

This chain joins TRBV7-9 and TRBJ2-7; D is perhaps TRBD1 or TRBD2 (5 bases each). Trimming took 3 bases from V and 2 from J, leaving 11 bases between them. Germline CDR1 SEHNR, CDR2 FQNEAQ (reference sequence). The CDR3 covers 14 residues. CDR3: CASSFRDGAYEQYF. CDR3 bases: TGTGCCAGCAGCTTCCGGGACGGAGCCTACGAGCAGTACTTC.

CDR3 coding DNA: TGTGCCAGTAGTGCCCGACAGGGTCGGAGCTACACCTTC. Its translation: CASSARQGRSYTF. This sequence joins TRBV19 and TRBJ1-2; 7 bases align to TRBD1. The ends lost 5 bases at V and 9 bases at J; junction bases unmatched: 9. CDR1 is LNHDA, CDR2 SQIVND, per germline (reference sequence). This CDR3 region has 13 residues.

This clonotype was recorded once. A read error may account for a junction end that differs from germline. CDR3 in amino acids: CASSLRTGVNYGYTF. As DNA, the CDR3 is TGTGCCAGCAGTTTGAGGACAGGGGTTAACTATGGCTACACCTTC. This rearrangement joins TRBV10-2 to TRBJ1-2; 9 positions agree with TRBD1. CDR1 and CDR2 (germline): WSHSY, SAAADI. This CDR3 comprises 15 residues.

Worth noting for this clonotype: A much larger clone lies a single base off, so this may be a read error. The chain recombines TRBV7-9 with TRBJ1-2; D uncertain. Germline CDR1 reads SEHNR; CDR2 reads FQNEAQ (reference sequence). There are 12 residues in the CDR3. The CDR3 coding sequence is TGTGCCAGCAGCTTGAGGCAAGGTGGCTGCACCTTC. This sequence encodes CASSLRQGGCTF. The variable domain in full, completed from reference TRBV7-9 and TRBJ1-2, reads DTGVSQNPRHKITKRGQNVTFRCDPISEHNRLYWYRQTLGQGPEFLTYFQNEAQLEKSRLLSDRFSAERPKGSFSTLEIQRTEQGDSAMYLCASSLRQGGCTFGSGTRLTVV.

A word on this clonotype: This could be a read error, since a much larger clone is one nucleotide away. The V and J genes are TRBV12-3 or TRBV12-4 and TRBJ2-5, with D tentatively TRBD2 (6 bases). The CDR3 runs to 13 residues. CDR3 sequence: CASSFSGSETEYF. The DNA of the CDR3 is TGTGCCAGCAGTTTTTCCGGGAGCGAGACCGAGTACTTC.

In this sample, this clonotype turned up many times. The rearrangement joins TRBV9 to TRBJ1-1; 7 bases agree with TRBD1. V gave up 4 bases and J gave up 1 base; unmatched junction bases: 7. Per germline, CDR1 SGDLS and CDR2 YYNGEE. The CDR3 runs to 15 residues. The CDR3 nucleotides read TGTGCCAGCAGCCCCCGACAGGGAACGAACACTGAAGCTTTCTTT. Translation gives CASSPRQGTNTEAFF.

Comment on this clonotype: A much more abundant neighbour one base away suggests this may be a read error. The chain carries TRBV20-1 and TRBJ1-6; D is perhaps TRBD1 (6 bases). Trimming pared 3 bases from V and 11 bases from J, leaving 14 bases between. Germline V gene lookup returns CDR1 DFQATT and CDR2 SNEGSKA (reference sequence). The CDR3 loop spans 13 amino acids. This CDR3 reads CSASPGVGPPLHF. In DNA, the CDR3 is TGCAGTGCTAGCCCAGGGGTTGGTCCACCCCTCCACTTT.

J is TRBJ2-4 and V is TRBV10-3, with 10 bases matching TRBD2. The CDR3 length is 15 residues. Germline trimming cut 3 bases from V and 3 bases from J; bases unmatched to any gene: 2. Germline V gives CDR1 ENHRY, CDR2 SYGVKD. CDR3 DNA sequence: TGTGCCATCAGTGATAGCGGGAGGAACAAAAACATTCAGTACTTC. Its translation is CAISDSGRNKNIQYF.

The chain is built from TRBV20-1 and TRBJ1-4, with a tentative D call TRBD1 (5 bases). The CDR3 is made up of 15 amino acids. Germline V gene lookup returns CDR1 DFQATT and CDR2 SNEGSKA (reference sequence). Deletions cut 0 bases from V and 0 bases from J, with 8 bases between. The CDR3: CSARDGAATNEKLFF. The CDR3, as DNA: TGCAGTGCTAGAGATGGGGCGGCAACTAATGAAAAACTGTTTTTT.

This clonotype came up a few times. J is TRBJ2-7 and V is TRBV7-9; D is undetermined. Trimming stripped 3 bases from V and 6 bases from J, with 12 bases between. The CDR3 contains 13 residues. CDR1 SEHNR and CDR2 FQNEAQ come from the germline V gene (reference sequence). The CDR3 protein is CASSLRGLGEQYF. In nucleotides, the CDR3 is TGTGCCAGCAGCTTGCGAGGTCTTGGCGAGCAGTACTTC.

The chain has TRBV24-1 and TRBJ1-5, with 8 positions matching TRBD1. Germline lookup yields CDR1 KGHDR and CDR2 SFDVKD. The CDR3 has 13 amino acids. With V trimmed by 7 bases and J by 11 bases, 9 bases remained unmatched. CDR3 bases: TGTGCCACCAGGGGACAGGCGTGGGAGACCCAGCATTTT. Encoded protein: CATRGQAWETQHF.

The CDR3 nucleotides are TGTGCCAGTAGCCCAAACAGGGGTTCAGGGGCCAACGTCCTGACTTTC. It specifies CASSPNRGSGANVLTF. This chain joins TRBV19 and TRBJ2-6, with 7 nucleotides matching TRBD1. This CDR3 spans 16 amino acids. Germline V gene data show CDR1 as LNHDA and CDR2 as SQIVND (reference sequence). V gave up 6 bases and J gave up 4 bases; unmatched junction bases: 9.

As concerns this clonotype: A much larger clone differs by one base, so this may be a read error. V usage is TRBV6-6 and J usage is TRBJ2-5; possibly TRBD1 or TRBD2 for D (6 bases each). CDR1 MNHNY and CDR2 SVGAGI come from the germline V gene (reference sequence). The CDR3 has 14 amino acids. The CDR3 reads CTSRGSGTQETQYF. DNA of the CDR3: TGTACCAGCAGGGGTAGCGGAACCCAAGAGACCCAGTACTTC.

V gene TRBV10-3 combines with J gene TRBJ1-1; tentatively, D is TRBD1 (6 bases). In germline, CDR1 is ENHRY, CDR2 SYGVKD. The V gene lost 10 bases and the J gene lost 3 bases, with 15 bases spanning the gap. The CDR3 is 13 residues long. CDR3 sequence: CASRQVGDTEAFF. CDR3 in DNA: TGTGCCAGCAGACAGGTGGGCGACACTGAAGCTTTCTTT.

V is TRBV6-6 and J is TRBJ1-3; D uncertain. The CDR3 runs 15 residues. Trimming removed 6 bases at V and 8 bases at J, with 20 bases between. Germline V lookup: CDR1 MNHNY, CDR2 SVGAGI (reference sequence). CDR3: CASSRDQNYGYTIYF. The DNA of the CDR3 is TGTGCCAGCAGCCGCGACCAAAACTATGGCTACACCATATATTTT.

This chain joins TRBV5-1 and TRBJ2-2; possible D gene TRBD2, 5 bases. This CDR3 has 15 amino acids. The V end was cut by 2 bases, the J end by 3 bases, with 11 bases between. Germline assignment: CDR1 SGHRS and CDR2 YFSETQ. For the CDR3, the DNA is TGCGCCAGCAGCTTCATAGCGAGAGACACCGGGGAGCTGTTTTTT. Translating gives CASSFIARDTGELFF.

About this clonotype itself: This may be a read error, as it is one base from a much larger clone. The chain combines TRBV7-9 with TRBJ1-1; tentatively, D is TRBD1 (5 bases). This CDR3 comprises 14 residues. V was pared by 2 bases and J by 4 bases, with 11 bases between. CDR1 is SEHNR, CDR2 FQNEAQ, per germline (reference sequence). The CDR3 DNA reads TGTGCCAGCAGCTTAAATCAGGGTGGCACTGAAGCTTTCTTT. Translating gives CASSLNQGGTEAFF.